This TCR beta chain was recovered during a study of T cell responses to AZD1222 COVID-19 vaccine. Study-level findings and limits: Repertoire sampling occurred only after the peak T cell response.

The CDR3 extends over 14 amino acids. Germline CDR1 reads MNHEY; CDR2 reads SVGAGI. V was trimmed by 4 bases and J by 6 bases, leaving 12 bases between them. Here immunoSEQ multiplex PCR was the method, and the copy in TCRdb shows in-frame clones only, minus some. Of around 130,000 clones detected, nearly 90% appear once; the ten largest clones hold over 5%. The table lists this clone with a few counts. What it binds is unknown. The sample in question was peripheral blood, obtained 28 days after the second AZD1222 dose. The sequence came from an adult who received the AZD1222 COVID-19 vaccine. J is TRBJ1-4 and V is TRBV6-5, with a tentative D call TRBD1 (5 bases). CDR3 coding DNA: TGTGCCAGCAGTTTCTGGGGGAAGGATGAAAAACTGTTTTTT. The encoded protein is CASSFWGKDEKLFF.